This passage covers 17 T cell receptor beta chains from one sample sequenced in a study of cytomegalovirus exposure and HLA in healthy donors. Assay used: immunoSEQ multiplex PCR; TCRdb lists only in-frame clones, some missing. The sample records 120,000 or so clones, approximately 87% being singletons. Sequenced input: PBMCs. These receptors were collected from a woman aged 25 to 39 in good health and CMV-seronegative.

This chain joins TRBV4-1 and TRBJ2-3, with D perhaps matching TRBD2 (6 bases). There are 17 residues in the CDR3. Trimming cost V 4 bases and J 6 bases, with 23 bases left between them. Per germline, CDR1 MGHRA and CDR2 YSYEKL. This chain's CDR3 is CASSPGENGGFADTQYF. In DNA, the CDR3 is TGCGCCAGCAGCCCCGGGGAAAACGGGGGATTTGCGGATACGCAGTATTTT.

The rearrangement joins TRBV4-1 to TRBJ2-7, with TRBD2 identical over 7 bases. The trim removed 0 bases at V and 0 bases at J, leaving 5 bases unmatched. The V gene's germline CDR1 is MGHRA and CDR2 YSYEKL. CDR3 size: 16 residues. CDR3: CASSQELTSSSYEQYF. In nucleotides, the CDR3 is TGCGCCAGCAGCCAAGAGTTGACTAGCTCCTCCTACGAGCAGTACTTC.

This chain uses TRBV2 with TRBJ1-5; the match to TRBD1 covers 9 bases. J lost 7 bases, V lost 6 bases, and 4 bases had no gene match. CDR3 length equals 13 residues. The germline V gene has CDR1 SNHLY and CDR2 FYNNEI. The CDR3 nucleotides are TGTGCCAGCAGGGGGGACAGGGAACAGCCCCAGCATTTT. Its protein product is CASRGDREQPQHF.

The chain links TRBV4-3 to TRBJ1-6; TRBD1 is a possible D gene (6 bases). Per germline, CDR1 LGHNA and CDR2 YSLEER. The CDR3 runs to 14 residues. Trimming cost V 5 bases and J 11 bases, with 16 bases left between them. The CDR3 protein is CASSSTGKIAPLHF. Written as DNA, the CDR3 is TGCGCCAGCAGCTCTACAGGGAAGATCGCACCCCTCCACTTT.

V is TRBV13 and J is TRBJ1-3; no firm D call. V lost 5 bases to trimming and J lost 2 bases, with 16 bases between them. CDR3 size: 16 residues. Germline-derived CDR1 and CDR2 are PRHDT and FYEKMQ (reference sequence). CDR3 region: CASSPPTAGTGNTIYF. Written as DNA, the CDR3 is TGTGCCAGCAGCCCGCCAACCGCAGGAACTGGAAACACCATATATTTT.

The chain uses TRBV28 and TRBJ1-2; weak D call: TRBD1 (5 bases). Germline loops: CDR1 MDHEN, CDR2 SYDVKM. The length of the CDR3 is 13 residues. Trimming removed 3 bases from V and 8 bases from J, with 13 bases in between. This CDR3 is CASSLGGIGGYTF. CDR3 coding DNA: TGTGCCAGCAGTTTGGGGGGAATAGGAGGCTACACCTTC.

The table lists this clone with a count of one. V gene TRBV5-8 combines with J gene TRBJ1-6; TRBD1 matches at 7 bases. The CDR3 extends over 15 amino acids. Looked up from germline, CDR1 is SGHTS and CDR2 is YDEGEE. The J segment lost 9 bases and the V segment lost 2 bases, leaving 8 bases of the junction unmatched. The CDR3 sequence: CASSLDTGAGSPLHF. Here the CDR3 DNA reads TGTGCCAGCAGCTTAGATACAGGGGCAGGTTCACCCCTCCACTTT.

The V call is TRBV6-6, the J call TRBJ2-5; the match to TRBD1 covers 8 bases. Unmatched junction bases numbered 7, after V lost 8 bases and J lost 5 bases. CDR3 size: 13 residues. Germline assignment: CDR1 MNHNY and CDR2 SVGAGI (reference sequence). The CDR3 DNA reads TGTGCCAGCGGTGCAGGGGGCGCGGAGACCCAGTACTTC. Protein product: CASGAGGAETQYF.

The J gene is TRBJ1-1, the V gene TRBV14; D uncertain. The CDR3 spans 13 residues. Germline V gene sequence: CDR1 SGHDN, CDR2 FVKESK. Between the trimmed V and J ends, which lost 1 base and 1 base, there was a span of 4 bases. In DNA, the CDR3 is TGTGCCAGCAGCCAAGTCAGGAACACTGAAGCTTTCTTT. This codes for CASSQVRNTEAFF.

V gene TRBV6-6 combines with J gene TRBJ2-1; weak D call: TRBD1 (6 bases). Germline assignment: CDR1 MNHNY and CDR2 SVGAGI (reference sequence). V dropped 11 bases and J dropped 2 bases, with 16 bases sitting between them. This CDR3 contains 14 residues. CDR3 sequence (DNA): TGTGCCTCTCAAGGGGGAAGTACCTACAATGAGCAGTTCTTC. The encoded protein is CASQGGSTYNEQFF.

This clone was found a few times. CDR3 DNA: TGTGCCAGCAGCAGGGGAGGCGGAAACACCATATATTTT. Its translation: CASSRGGGNTIYF. V gene TRBV5-4 combines with J gene TRBJ1-3, with D perhaps TRBD1 (5 bases). From germline, CDR1 is SGHNT and CDR2 YYREEE (reference sequence). The CDR3 consists of 13 residues. Trimming removed 4 bases at V and 4 bases at J, with 9 bases between.

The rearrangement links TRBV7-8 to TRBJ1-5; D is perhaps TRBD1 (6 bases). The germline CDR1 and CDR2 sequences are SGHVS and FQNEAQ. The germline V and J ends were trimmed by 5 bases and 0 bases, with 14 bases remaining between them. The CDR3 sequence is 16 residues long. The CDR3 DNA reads TGTGCCAGCAGCGCAGAGGGACAAATTAGCAATCAGCCCCAGCATTTT. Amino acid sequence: CASSAEGQISNQPQHF.

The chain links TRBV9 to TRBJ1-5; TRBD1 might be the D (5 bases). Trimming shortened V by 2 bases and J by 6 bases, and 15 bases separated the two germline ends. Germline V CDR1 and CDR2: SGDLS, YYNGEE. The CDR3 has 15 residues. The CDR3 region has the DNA TGTGCCAGCAGCGTGGACACGGGCTATGGTCAGCCCCAGCATTTT. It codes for CASSVDTGYGQPQHF.

The CDR3 nucleotides are TGTGCCAGCAGCGGGACAGGGGGCCAAGAGACCCAGTACTTC. As protein: CASSGTGGQETQYF. This chain joins TRBV5-5 and TRBJ2-5; 11 bases line up with TRBD1. CDR1 is SGHKS and CDR2 is YYEKEE in the germline V gene (reference sequence). Trimming took 4 bases from V and 1 from J; bases not matched to a gene: 0. CDR3 size: 14 residues.

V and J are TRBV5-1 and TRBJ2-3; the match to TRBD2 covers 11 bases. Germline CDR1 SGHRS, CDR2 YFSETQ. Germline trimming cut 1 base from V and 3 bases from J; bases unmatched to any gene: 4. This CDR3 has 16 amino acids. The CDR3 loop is CASSLSSGGATDTQYF. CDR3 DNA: TGCGCCAGCAGCTTGAGTAGCGGGGGGGCAACAGATACGCAGTATTTT.

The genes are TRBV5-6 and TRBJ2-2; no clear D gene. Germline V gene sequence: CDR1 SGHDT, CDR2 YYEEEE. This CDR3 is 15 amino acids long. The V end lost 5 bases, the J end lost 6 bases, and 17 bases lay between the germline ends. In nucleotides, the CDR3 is TGTGCCAGCAGTTGGAGCTTACCCCTTCCCGGGGAGCTGTTTTTT. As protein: CASSWSLPLPGELFF.

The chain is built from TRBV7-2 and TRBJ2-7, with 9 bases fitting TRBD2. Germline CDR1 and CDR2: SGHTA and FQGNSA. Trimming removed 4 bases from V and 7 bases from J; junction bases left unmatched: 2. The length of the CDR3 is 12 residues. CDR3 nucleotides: TGTGCCAGCAGCTCAGCGGGGGGAGAGCAGTACTTC. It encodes CASSSAGGEQYF.